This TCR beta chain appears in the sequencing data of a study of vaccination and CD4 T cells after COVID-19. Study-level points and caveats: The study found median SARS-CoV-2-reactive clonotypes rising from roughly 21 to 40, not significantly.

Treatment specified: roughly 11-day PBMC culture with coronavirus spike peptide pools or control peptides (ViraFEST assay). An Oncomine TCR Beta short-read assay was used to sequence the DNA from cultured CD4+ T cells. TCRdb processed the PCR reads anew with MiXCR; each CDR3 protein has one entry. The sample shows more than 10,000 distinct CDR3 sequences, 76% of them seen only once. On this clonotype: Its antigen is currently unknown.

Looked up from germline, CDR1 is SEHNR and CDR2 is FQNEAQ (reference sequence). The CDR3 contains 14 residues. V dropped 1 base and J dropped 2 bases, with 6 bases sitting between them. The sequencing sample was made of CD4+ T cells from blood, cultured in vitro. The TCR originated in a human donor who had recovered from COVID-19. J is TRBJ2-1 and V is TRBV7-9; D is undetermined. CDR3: CASSLDSPYNEQFF. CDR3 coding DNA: TGTGCCAGCAGCTTAGACAGTCCCTACAATGAGCAGTTCTTC.